This T cell receptor (beta chain) was identified in a study of blood T cell repertoires in COVID-19. Study context: The samples span acute and convalescent COVID-19 from the United States, Italy and Spain. From T cells, B-cell-depleted T cells, or PBMCs came the material, which was cDNA or gDNA.

CDR1 is SGDLS and CDR2 is YYNGEE in the germline V gene. There are 14 residues in the CDR3. The germline V and J ends were trimmed by 4 bases and 9 bases, with 18 bases remaining between them. Original processing notes: Amplification of reference gene primers was used by the study to estimate nucleated cell counts. Generated by immunoSEQ multiplex PCR, the TCRdb table keeps only in-frame clones and is missing some. V and J calls and clone size are those listed in that table; D and trimming were worked out from the DNA. The data contain 60,000 or so clones, approximately 84% of them singletons. This chain links TRBV9 with TRBJ2-3; no clear D. This receptor was identified in a man in his 60s with acute or convalescent COVID-19. Input material: peripheral blood. The DNA for the CDR3 is TGTGCCAGCAGCCCAACTACCGAGGCGGTGACGCAGTATTTT. Translating it yields CASSPTTEAVTQYF.